The rows below give T cell receptor beta chains drawn from one sample of a study of follicular helper T cells after annual influenza vaccination. TCRdb's table, derived via immunoSEQ multiplex PCR, lists solely in-frame clones and lacks some. The sample holds roughly 7,900 clones, 65% to 85% seen once. The specimen comprised CXCR5+ CD38- circulating T follicular helper cells from blood, sampled 7 days after influenza vaccination. The source of these receptors is an adult who received the influenza vaccine. The CDR3 runs from the conserved cysteine through the conserved F or W. Fields, in order: CDR3 length, V gene, D gene, J gene, CDR3 protein, CDR3 DNA. D genes are given only for firm matches.

len: 14; v_gene: TRBV7-9; d_gene: .; j_gene: TRBJ2-3; CDR3aa: CASSADGTPDTQYF; CDR3nt: TGTGCCAGCAGCGCGGACGGGACGCCAGATACGCAGTATTTT
len: 15; v_gene: TRBV6-5; d_gene: .; j_gene: TRBJ1-4; CDR3aa: CASSKGMGHNEKLFF; CDR3nt: TGTGCCAGCAGTAAGGGAATGGGGCACAATGAAAAACTGTTTTTT
len: 14; v_gene: TRBV4-2; d_gene: TRBD1; j_gene: TRBJ2-2; CDR3aa: CASSLQGAAGELFF; CDR3nt: TGTGCCAGCAGCCTACAGGGGGCGGCCGGGGAGCTGTTTTTT
len: 16; v_gene: TRBV5-1; d_gene: TRBD2; j_gene: TRBJ2-5; CDR3aa: CASSSTSGRAHGTQYF; CDR3nt: TGCGCCAGCAGCTCTACTAGCGGGAGGGCTCATGGGACCCAGTACTTC
len: 14; v_gene: TRBV4-2; d_gene: .; j_gene: TRBJ2-5; CDR3aa: CASSQNIGQETQYF; CDR3nt: TGTGCCAGCAGCCAGAATATCGGACAAGAGACCCAGTACTTC
len: 15; v_gene: TRBV4-2; d_gene: TRBD1; j_gene: TRBJ1-2; CDR3aa: CASSQVIGQGYGYTF; CDR3nt: TGTGCCAGCAGCCAAGTCATTGGACAGGGCTATGGCTACACCTTC
len: 14; v_gene: TRBV5-1; d_gene: .; j_gene: TRBJ1-5; CDR3aa: CASSLFSGDQPQHF; CDR3nt: TGCGCCAGCAGCTTGTTTTCCGGTGATCAGCCCCAGCATTTT
len: 19; v_gene: TRBV1; d_gene: .; j_gene: TRBJ2-1; CDR3aa: CTSSQDRKEGDYSYNEQFF; CDR3nt: TGCACCAGCAGCCAAGATAGGAAAGAAGGCGACTACTCCTACAATGAGCAGTTCTTC
len: 15; v_gene: TRBV7-8; d_gene: TRBD2; j_gene: TRBJ2-1; CDR3aa: CASSLSGRFYNEQFF; CDR3nt: TGTGCCAGCAGCCTTAGCGGGAGGTTCTACAATGAGCAGTTCTTC
len: 15; v_gene: TRBV11-2; d_gene: TRBD1; j_gene: TRBJ2-3; CDR3aa: CASSTTGTGADTQYF; CDR3nt: TGTGCCAGCAGTACTACCGGGACAGGGGCAGATACGCAGTATTTT
len: 15; v_gene: TRBV7-3; d_gene: TRBD2; j_gene: TRBJ2-3; CDR3aa: CASSLTSGYTDTQYF; CDR3nt: TGTGCCAGCAGCCTGACTAGCGGGTACACAGATACGCAGTATTTT
len: 13; v_gene: TRBV29-1; d_gene: TRBD1; j_gene: TRBJ1-2; CDR3aa: CSVGGQGALGYTF; CDR3nt: TGCAGCGTTGGGGGACAGGGGGCATTGGGCTACACCTTC
len: 13; v_gene: TRBV29-1; d_gene: TRBD2; j_gene: TRBJ2-1; CDR3aa: CSVSSGRYNEQFF; CDR3nt: TGCAGCGTTAGTAGCGGGAGGTACAATGAGCAGTTCTTC
len: 15; v_gene: TRBV6-6; d_gene: TRBD1; j_gene: TRBJ2-2; CDR3aa: CAGGRGQANTGELFF; CDR3nt: TGTGCCGGGGGCCGCGGACAGGCGAACACCGGGGAGCTGTTTTTT
len: 17; v_gene: TRBV5-6; d_gene: TRBD1; j_gene: TRBJ2-2; CDR3aa: CASSSGLRDRGIGELFF; CDR3nt: TGTGCCAGCAGCTCGGGACTCCGGGACAGGGGGATCGGGGAGCTGTTTTTT
len: 12; v_gene: TRBV28; d_gene: TRBD1; j_gene: TRBJ1-1; CDR3aa: CASLSGTGSAFF; CDR3nt: TGTGCCAGCTTGTCAGGGACAGGTTCAGCTTTCTTT
len: 14; v_gene: TRBV9; d_gene: .; j_gene: TRBJ1-1; CDR3aa: CASSTRQVQTEAFF; CDR3nt: TGTGCCAGCAGCACTAGACAGGTTCAGACTGAAGCTTTCTTT
len: 14; v_gene: TRBV15; d_gene: .; j_gene: TRBJ2-5; CDR3aa: CATSIQRGLETQYF; CDR3nt: TGTGCCACCAGCATCCAAAGGGGGTTGGAGACCCAGTACTTC
len: 14; v_gene: TRBV5-4; d_gene: .; j_gene: TRBJ1-2; CDR3aa: CASSSVGGGYGYTF; CDR3nt: TGTGCCAGCAGCTCTGTTGGGGGGGGCTATGGCTACACCTTC
len: 12; v_gene: TRBV28; d_gene: .; j_gene: TRBJ2-1; CDR3aa: CASSSPREVQFF; CDR3nt: TGTGCCAGCAGTTCTCCCAGGGAGGTGCAGTTCTTC